Following are 18 T cell receptor beta chains from one sample sequenced in a study of metastatic and nonmetastatic thyroid tumors. TCRdb re-clonotyped the PCR reads through MiXCR. The sample includes 49,000 or so clones, roughly a quarter of them seen just once. Patients underwent thyroid surgery, and none had received any treatment before it. Sequenced: blood. All receptors derive from a male donor with papillary thyroid cancer or a benign thyroid nodule (not recorded which). Some clones in this sample may be carry-over from other donors' samples.

The CDR3: CASSLRSASGSYEQYF. As DNA, the CDR3 is TGCGCCAGCAGCTTGCGAAGCGCTAGCGGATCCTACGAGCAGTACTTC. The rearrangement uses TRBV5-1 and TRBJ2-7; 7 nucleotides agree with TRBD2. CDR1 is SGHRS, CDR2 YFSETQ, per germline. The junction had 8 bases not matched to a gene; V was cut back by 1 base and J by 1 base. The CDR3 extends over 16 amino acids.

In the case of this clone: With a much larger clone just one base away, this may be a read error. The identical CDR3 is also encoded by other nucleotide sequences in the sample. The V and J genes are TRBV3-1 and TRBJ2-5; no reliable D call. Looked up from germline, CDR1 is LGHDT and CDR2 is YNNKEL (reference sequence). V lost 1 base to trimming and J lost 5 bases, with 2 bases between them. CDR3 length equals 11 residues. The CDR3, as DNA: TGTGCCAGCAGCCAAGTGGAGACCCAGTACTTC. It codes for CASSQVETQYF.

CDR3: CSAKVRDYEQYF. In DNA form, the CDR3 reads TGCAGTGCTAAGGTCAGAGACTACGAGCAGTACTTC. The rearrangement links TRBV20-1 to TRBJ2-7; D not certain. Germline values: CDR1 DFQATT, CDR2 SNEGSKA (reference sequence). CDR3 length: 12 amino acids. The V and J ends lost 4 bases and 3 bases respectively, with 10 bases between them.

This clone was recorded a few times. The gene calls are TRBV19 and TRBJ2-3; possible D gene TRBD1, 6 bases. Germline V gene lookup returns CDR1 LNHDA and CDR2 SQIVND (reference sequence). This CDR3 spans 14 amino acids. Trimming removed 7 bases from V and 5 bases from J, with 16 bases in between. This CDR3 reads CASIGRAGEDTQYF. CDR3 coding DNA: TGTGCCAGTATCGGGCGCGCAGGGGAAGATACGCAGTATTTT.

This clone was observed at least ten times. The rearrangement joins TRBV7-9 to TRBJ1-2, with D unresolved. The ends were cut back, 1 base at V and 0 bases at J, with 9 bases in the middle. The CDR3 totals 15 residues. The germline V gene encodes CDR1 SEHNR and CDR2 FQNEAQ (reference sequence). CDR3 sequence: CASSLGQAANYGYTF. Written as DNA, the CDR3 is TGTGCCAGCAGCTTAGGGCAGGCAGCTAACTATGGCTACACCTTC.

J is TRBJ2-7 and V is TRBV6-1; TRBD2 matches 8 bases. Germline CDR1 and CDR2: MNHNS and SASEGT. The CDR3 has 15 amino acids. V lost 6 bases, J lost 0 bases, and 7 bases stayed unmatched. Written as DNA, the CDR3 is TGTGCCAGCAGGAGTAGCGGGGCCAGCTCCTACGAGCAGTACTTC. Protein: CASRSSGASSYEQYF.

Only a few counts were recorded for this clone. The V call is TRBV6-5, the J call TRBJ2-2; 7 bases are shared with TRBD1. The CDR3 spans 14 residues. The germline V gene encodes CDR1 MNHEY and CDR2 SVGAGI. Trimming removed 5 bases from V and 4 bases from J; junction bases left unmatched: 4. This CDR3 reads CASSTGDSTGELFF. In nucleotides, the CDR3 is TGTGCCAGCAGTACTGGGGACAGCACCGGGGAGCTGTTTTTT.

This chain connects TRBV9 to TRBJ2-1; D is tentatively TRBD1 or TRBD2 (7 bases each). Trimming shortened V by 4 bases and J by 3 bases, and 20 bases separated the two germline ends. There are 17 residues in the CDR3. Germline V CDR1 and CDR2: SGDLS, YYNGEE. For the CDR3, the DNA is TGTGCCAGCAGCCCAGGGGGGGGCCCTGACAACTACAATGAGCAGTTCTTC. Amino acid sequence: CASSPGGGPDNYNEQFF.

This clone has just one count. This chain links TRBV5-1 with TRBJ1-1; D is possibly TRBD1 (5 bases). V was clipped by 2 bases and J by 1 base, with 9 bases between them. CDR1 and CDR2 (germline): SGHRS, YFSETQ. This CDR3 is built from 14 residues. The CDR3: CASSFQGPNTEAFF. CDR3 DNA sequence: TGCGCCAGCAGCTTCCAGGGCCCGAACACTGAAGCTTTCTTT.

The rearrangement uses TRBV12-3 or TRBV12-4 and TRBJ1-3; no definite D call. Trimming left V 8 bases short and J 0 bases short, with 5 bases between. The CDR3 is made up of 12 amino acids. The CDR3 region has the DNA TGTGCCAGCGGATACTCTGGAAACACCATATATTTT. Translating it yields CASGYSGNTIYF.

The DNA for the CDR3 is TGCGCCAGCAGCTTGGAAGGTGGGACTAGTGCTATCTACGAGCAGTACTTC. This codes for CASSLEGGTSAIYEQYF. This chain joins TRBV5-1 and TRBJ2-7; 8 bases align to TRBD2. The junction had 11 bases not matched to a gene; V was cut back by 0 bases and J by 3 bases. CDR1 is SGHRS, CDR2 YFSETQ, per germline. The CDR3 length is 17 residues.

The sample holds many counts of this clone. The genes are TRBV7-9 and TRBJ2-7; D not resolved. The CDR3 loop spans 14 amino acids. Germline CDR1 is SEHNR and CDR2 is FQNEAQ (reference sequence). V dropped 4 bases and J dropped 1 base, with 11 bases sitting between them. The CDR3 DNA sequence: TGTGCCAGCAGCTCTGGATTCGGGTCCTACGAGCAGTACTTC. Residues: CASSSGFGSYEQYF. The full variable domain, with the rest looked up from reference TRBV7-9 and TRBJ2-7, is DTGVSQNPRHKITKRGQNVTFRCDPISEHNRLYWYRQTLGQGPEFLTYFQNEAQLEKSRLLSDRFSAERPKGSFSTLEIQRTEQGDSAMYLCASSSGFGSYEQYFGPGTRLTVT.

This clone was picked up many times. V gene TRBV5-1 combines with J gene TRBJ2-3, with 9 bases that match TRBD2. Germline V CDR1 and CDR2: SGHRS, YFSETQ. The CDR3 length is 16 residues. Trimming at V came to 4 bases and at J to 0 bases, leaving 6 bases not matched to a gene. As DNA, the CDR3 is TGCGCCAGCAGCCAGCTAGCGGGACTAAGCACAGATACGCAGTATTTT. This translates into CASSQLAGLSTDTQYF. The whole variable domain, remainder taken from reference TRBV5-1 and TRBJ2-3, is KAGVTQTPRYLIKTRGQQVTLSCSPISGHRSVSWYQQTPGQGLQFLFEYFSETQRNKGNFPGRFSGRQFSNSRSEMNVSTLELGDSALYLCASSQLAGLSTDTQYFGPGTRLTVL.

The gene calls are TRBV7-9 and TRBJ2-7; D ambiguous. The CDR3 extends over 12 amino acids. Germline V CDR1 and CDR2: SEHNR, FQNEAQ (reference sequence). Trimming stripped 1 base from V and 6 bases from J, with 7 bases between. CDR3 coding DNA: TGTGCCAGCAGCTTAGGGTCCGGCGAGCAGTACTTC. Amino acids: CASSLGSGEQYF.

This clone was seen more than once but under ten times. V and J are TRBV12-3 or TRBV12-4 and TRBJ2-7; 7 bases line up with TRBD2. The ends lost 0 bases at V and 2 bases at J; junction bases unmatched: 13. CDR3 length: 18 residues. The DNA of the CDR3 is TGTGCCAGCAGTTTAGCGAGTGGGGGGGGACTTAGCCCCTACGAGCAGTACTTC. Translating it yields CASSLASGGGLSPYEQYF.

This clone rates as medium-sized. The rearrangement uses TRBV6-5 and TRBJ2-7; 9 bases map to TRBD1. Looked up from germline, CDR1 is MNHEY and CDR2 is SVGAGI. V shed 2 bases and J 0 bases; nucleotides not matched to a gene: 5. The CDR3 contains 16 residues. In DNA form, the CDR3 reads TGTGCCAGCAGTTACAGCGAGACAGGGGGCTCCTACGAGCAGTACTTC. Translated: CASSYSETGGSYEQYF.

The rearrangement joins TRBV6-9 to TRBJ1-2, with TRBD1 matching over 7 bases. CDR1 is MNHGY, CDR2 SVAAGI, per germline. J lost 5 bases, V lost 0 bases, and 9 bases had no gene match. This CDR3 is built from 16 residues. The CDR3 sequence is CASSYSPGQRTYGYTF. The CDR3 nucleotides are TGTGCCAGCAGTTATTCCCCGGGACAGCGGACGTATGGCTACACCTTC.

The rearrangement joins TRBV30 to TRBJ1-2, with D possibly being TRBD1 (5 bases). The CDR3 contains 11 residues. Trimming cost V 8 bases and J 2 bases, with 9 bases left between them. Per the germline V gene, CDR1 is GTSNPN and CDR2 is SVGIG (reference sequence). CDR3 in DNA: TGTGCCATGGGGGGGAACTATGGCTACACCTTC. Its translation: CAMGGNYGYTF.